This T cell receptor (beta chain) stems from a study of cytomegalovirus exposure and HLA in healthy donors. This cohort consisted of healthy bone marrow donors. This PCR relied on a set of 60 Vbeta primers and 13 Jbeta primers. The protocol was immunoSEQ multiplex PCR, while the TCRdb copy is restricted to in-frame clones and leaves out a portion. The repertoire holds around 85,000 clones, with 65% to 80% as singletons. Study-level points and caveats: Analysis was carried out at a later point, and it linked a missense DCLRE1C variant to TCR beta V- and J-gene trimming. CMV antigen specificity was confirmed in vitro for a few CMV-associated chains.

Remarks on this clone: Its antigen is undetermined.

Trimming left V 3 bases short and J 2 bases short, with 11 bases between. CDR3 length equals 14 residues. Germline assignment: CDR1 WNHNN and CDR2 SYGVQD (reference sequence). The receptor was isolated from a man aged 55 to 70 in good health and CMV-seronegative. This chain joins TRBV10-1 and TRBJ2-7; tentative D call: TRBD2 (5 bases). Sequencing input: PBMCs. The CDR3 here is CASSEGGTPYEQYF. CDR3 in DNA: TGCGCCAGCAGTGAAGGAGGAACCCCCTACGAGCAGTACTTC.